This is a list of T cell receptor beta chains from one sample in a study of control samples from healthy donors and cancer patients. The repertoire was sequenced with immunoSEQ multiplex PCR; TCRdb's copy has only in-frame clones and lacks some. The sample has 150,000 or so clones, around 96% seen once; the top ten hold approximately 5.7%. Material for sequencing was blood. These receptors all stem from a man aged 40-55 years in good health. Both conserved end residues are part of each CDR3. The D gene is left open where the match is weak. Clone size appears in some rows only: once, few, many, or a class for an expanded clone.

abundance,v_gene,d_gene,j_gene,CDR3nt,CDR3aa
once,TRBV10-3,TRBD1,TRBJ1-4,TGTGCCATCAGTCAGGGGGAAGGGAATGAAAAACTGTTTTTT,CAISQGEGNEKLFF
NA,TRBV3-1/TRBV3-2,TRBD1,TRBJ1-2,TGTGCCAGCAGCCAACCGAACAGGGGCGGAGGCTACACCTTC,CASSQPNRGGGYTF
NA,TRBV24-1,NA,TRBJ2-2,TGTGCCACCAGTGATTTCGACGGAACCACCGGGGAGCTGTTTTTT,CATSDFDGTTGELFF
once,TRBV27,TRBD2,TRBJ2-3,TGTGCCAGCAGTGCGACTAGCGGGTGGTCAGATACGCAGTATTTT,CASSATSGWSDTQYF
NA,TRBV2,NA,TRBJ2-2,TGTGCCAGCAGTGGTGACTACACCGGGGAGCTGTTTTTT,CASSGDYTGELFF
NA,TRBV5-1,NA,TRBJ1-2,TGCGCCAGCAGCCCCCAGGCAGGGCTGCAATTGATGGATGGCTACACCTTC,CASSPQAGLQLMDGYTF
NA,TRBV6-2/TRBV6-3,TRBD2,TRBJ2-3,TGTGCCAGCAGTGCCCCGGGCGGGGGGGCCGTAGATACGCAGTATTTT,CASSAPGGGAVDTQYF
NA,TRBV27,NA,TRBJ1-1,TGTGCCAGCAGGTACGGGGGGGATGTCACTGAAGCTTTCTTT,CASRYGGDVTEAFF
NA,TRBV18,TRBD1,TRBJ1-3,TGTGCCAGCCAATCGGACAGGGGAAACACCATATATTTT,CASQSDRGNTIYF
NA,TRBV28,NA,TRBJ1-2,TGTGCCAGCAGTTTACTGACACCGACCGAAAACTATGGCTACACCTTC,CASSLLTPTENYGYTF
NA,TRBV30,NA,TRBJ1-5,TGTGCCTGGAACAAGGGGGTTCAGCCCCAGCATTTT,CAWNKGVQPQHF
once,TRBV6-6,TRBD2,TRBJ2-7,TGTGCCAGCAGCCTCGGGACTAGCTTCTACGAGCAGTACTTC,CASSLGTSFYEQYF
NA,TRBV7-2,NA,TRBJ2-2,TGTGCCAGCAGCTTAGCAGCGGGGAACACCGGGGAGCTGTTTTTT,CASSLAAGNTGELFF
NA,TRBV5-8,NA,TRBJ1-5,TGTGCCAGCAGCTTGGGGAGTATGGATTATAGAGGCAATCAGCCCCAGCATTTT,CASSLGSMDYRGNQPQHF
NA,TRBV3-1/TRBV3-2,NA,TRBJ1-5,TGTGCCAGCAGACAGGTTCATAGCAATCAGCCCCAGCATTTT,CASRQVHSNQPQHF
NA,TRBV5-1,NA,TRBJ1-1,TGCGCCAGCAGCTTCTCGGACAACACTGAAGCTTTCTTT,CASSFSDNTEAFF
NA,TRBV3-1/TRBV3-2,NA,TRBJ2-2,TGTGCCAGCAGCCAAGATTTGGGTTTTGGGGCCGGGGAGCTGTTTTTT,CASSQDLGFGAGELFF
NA,TRBV9,NA,TRBJ1-2,TGTGCCAGCAGCGTAGATGGAGGGGGTCCTGGAGACACCTTC,CASSVDGGGPGDTF
NA,TRBV5-1,NA,TRBJ2-7,TGCGCCAGCAGCTTGGAAAGGGTAAAGGACGAGCAGTACTTC,CASSLERVKDEQYF
NA,TRBV7-2,TRBD1,TRBJ1-2,TGTGCCAGCAGCCCGGGACAGGGCACGGATGGCTACACCTTC,CASSPGQGTDGYTF
NA,TRBV6-2/TRBV6-3,NA,TRBJ1-1,TGTGCCAGCAGTTACAGGGCGGCCGGCACTGAAGCTTTCTTT,CASSYRAAGTEAFF
NA,TRBV6-2/TRBV6-3,TRBD2,TRBJ2-7,TGTGCCAGCAGTTACTCACTAGCGGGGGCCTACGAGCAGTACTTC,CASSYSLAGAYEQYF